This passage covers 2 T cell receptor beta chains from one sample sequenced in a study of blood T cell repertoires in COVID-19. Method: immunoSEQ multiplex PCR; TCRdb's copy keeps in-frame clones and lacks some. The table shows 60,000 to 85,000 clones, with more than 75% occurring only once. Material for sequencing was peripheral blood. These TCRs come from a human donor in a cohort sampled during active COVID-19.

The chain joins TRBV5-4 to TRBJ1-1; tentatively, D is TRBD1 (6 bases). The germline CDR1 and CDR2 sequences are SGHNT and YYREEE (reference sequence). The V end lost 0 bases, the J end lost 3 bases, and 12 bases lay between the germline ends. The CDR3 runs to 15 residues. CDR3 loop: CASSLEGNRDTEAFF. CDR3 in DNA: TGTGCCAGCAGCTTGGAGGGGAACAGGGACACTGAAGCTTTCTTT.

The CDR3 loop reads CASIPSVGQGDNEQFF. The CDR3 DNA reads TGTGCCAGCATCCCCTCGGTAGGACAGGGAGACAATGAGCAGTTCTTC. The rearrangement links TRBV28 to TRBJ2-1; 8 bases match TRBD1. Germline V gene lookup returns CDR1 MDHEN and CDR2 SYDVKM. With 7 bases clipped from V and 5 bases from J, the junction kept 13 bases outside the gene matches. This CDR3 comprises 16 residues.